These T cell receptor beta chains were read from a single sample in a study of blood T cell repertoires in COVID-19. Libraries were prepared by immunoSEQ multiplex PCR; TCRdb keeps only in-frame clonotypes and omits some of them. There are some 530,000 clones in the sample; approximately 85% occur only once, and roughly 3.2% lies in the top ten. Sequencing used peripheral blood. The receptors here all came from a human donor in a cohort sampled during active COVID-19. Both conserved end residues are part of each CDR3. The D gene is left open where the match is weak. The size of a clone is reported for some rows only, either as once, few or many, or as a class for expanded clones.

clone size,V gene,D gene,J gene,CDR3 protein,CDR3 DNA
-,TRBV5-1,-,TRBJ1-1,CASSFPTGGRAEAFF,TGCGCCAGCAGCTTCCCCACAGGCGGAAGGGCTGAAGCTTTCTTT
-,TRBV7-2,TRBD2,TRBJ2-5,CASSFQAGDWETQYF,TGTGCCAGCAGCTTTCAGGCGGGAGACTGGGAGACCCAGTACTTC
-,TRBV29-1,TRBD1,TRBJ1-2,CSAGQGNYGYTF,TGCAGCGCGGGACAGGGGAACTATGGCTACACCTTC
-,TRBV10-3,TRBD2,TRBJ2-2,CAITHGTTLGGGELFF,TGTGCCATCACTCACGGGACTACCCTTGGAGGCGGGGAGCTGTTTTTT
-,TRBV3-1/TRBV3-2,-,TRBJ1-6,CASSLNQAGNSPLHF,TGTGCCAGCAGCCTCAACCAGGCGGGGAATTCACCCCTCCACTTT
-,TRBV4-1,-,TRBJ1-6,CASSQDPGWSSNSPLHF,TGCGCCAGCAGCCAAGATCCGGGATGGAGTTCTAATTCACCCCTCCACTTT
-,TRBV4-1,-,TRBJ2-1,CASSQDPGHSYNEQFF,TGCGCCAGCAGCCAAGATCCGGGACACTCCTACAATGAGCAGTTCTTC
-,TRBV19,TRBD2,TRBJ2-3,CASIDRAGGGDTQYF,TGTGCCAGTATTGATCGTGCGGGGGGGGGAGATACGCAGTATTTT
-,TRBV5-1,-,TRBJ1-2,CASSLGSNYGYTF,TGCGCCAGCAGCTTGGGTTCGAACTATGGCTACACCTTC
-,TRBV7-6,TRBD2,TRBJ2-2,CASSLAWGQPGLAGTGELFF,TGTGCCAGCAGCTTAGCCTGGGGGCAGCCCGGACTAGCAGGAACCGGGGAGCTGTTTTTT
few,TRBV14,-,TRBJ2-6,CASSQQIVGANVLTF,TGTGCCAGCAGCCAGCAAATAGTCGGGGCCAACGTCCTGACTTTC
-,TRBV19,-,TRBJ2-7,CASSTSGGKAYEQYF,-